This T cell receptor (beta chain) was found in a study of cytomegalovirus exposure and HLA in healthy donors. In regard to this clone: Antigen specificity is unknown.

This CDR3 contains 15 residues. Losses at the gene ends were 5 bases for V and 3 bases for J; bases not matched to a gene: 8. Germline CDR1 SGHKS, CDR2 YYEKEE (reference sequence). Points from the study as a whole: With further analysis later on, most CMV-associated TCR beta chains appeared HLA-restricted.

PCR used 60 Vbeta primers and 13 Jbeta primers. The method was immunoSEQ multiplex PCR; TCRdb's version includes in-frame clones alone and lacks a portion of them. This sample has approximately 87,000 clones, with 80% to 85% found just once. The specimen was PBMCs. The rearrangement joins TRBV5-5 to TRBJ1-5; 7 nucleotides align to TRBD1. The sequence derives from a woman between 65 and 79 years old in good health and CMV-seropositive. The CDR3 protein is CASSRDSPNNQPQHF. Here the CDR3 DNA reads TGTGCCAGCAGTCGGGACAGCCCCAACAATCAGCCCCAGCATTTT.